Each of the 18 T cell receptor beta chains below was sequenced from the same sample in a study of vaccination effects on CD4 cells after COVID-19. Assay: immunoSEQ multiplex PCR; the TCRdb copy retains only in-frame clones and omits some. This sample has roughly 70,000 clones; over 65% occur once, and the top ten carry 5%. What these receptors recognize is not known. Before sequencing took place, the ViraFEST assay used viral peptide pools to expand antigen-specific CD4+ T cells. Culturing for roughly 9 days preceded CD4+ T cell isolation. The infection with SARS-CoV-2 (confirmed by PCR) occurred in this person between March and December 2020. The sample in question was CD4+ T cells from PBMCs cultured with HIV peptides, obtained before COVID-19 vaccination. Documented subset: HIV-1 Nef peptide pool negative control/reference culture. These receptors were collected from a human donor who had a prior SARS-CoV-2 infection.

The rearrangement uses TRBV2 and TRBJ1-2; 7 bases agree with TRBD1. V shed 11 bases, J shed 0 bases, and the junction held 9 bases outside the gene matches. Germline V gives CDR1 SNHLY, CDR2 FYNNEI. The CDR3 is made up of 14 amino acids. The CDR3, as DNA: TGTGCCTGTAGGGGACAGACTCCTAACTATGGCTACACCTTC. Translating it yields CACRGQTPNYGYTF.

V usage is TRBV2 and J usage is TRBJ2-3; TRBD2 matches 9 bases. Germline V lookup: CDR1 SNHLY, CDR2 FYNNEI. The CDR3 is made up of 16 amino acids. With 5 bases clipped from V and 2 bases from J, the junction kept 8 bases outside the gene matches. CDR3 coding DNA: TGTGCCAGCAGTTTCAAGACTAGCGGCTTCACAGATACGCAGTATTTT. Encoded protein: CASSFKTSGFTDTQYF.

The chain uses TRBV29-1 and TRBJ2-7, with D possibly TRBD1 on 6 matching bases. CDR1 is SQVTM, CDR2 ANQGSEA, per germline. The CDR3 is 13 amino acids. The V end was cut by 4 bases, the J end by 4 bases, with 14 bases between. In DNA form, the CDR3 reads TGCAGCGTTGGTAAGGGGGTCGGGTACGAGCAGTACTTC. Its protein product is CSVGKGVGYEQYF.

The chain recombines TRBV6-5 with TRBJ2-1; D remains unclear. CDR1 is MNHEY, CDR2 SVGAGI, per germline. Trimming stripped 2 bases from V and 3 bases from J, with 14 bases between. This CDR3 spans 16 amino acids. The CDR3 sequence: CASSYEALWGYNEQFF. CDR3 bases: TGTGCCAGCAGTTACGAAGCGTTATGGGGCTACAATGAGCAGTTCTTC.

With respect to this clone: This is likely a read error, given that the CDR3 carries no conserved phenylalanine or tryptophan at its end. It is unclear where the CDR3 begins or ends on the DNA, so no DNA is shown, and the CDR3 is as TCRdb lists it. The chain has TRBV4-3 and TRBJ1-1. Germline lookup yields CDR1 LGHNA and CDR2 YSLEER. Inclusive of both ends, the CDR3 amounts to 13 amino acids. The CDR3 spells CASSQDRGGAPDS.

This clone was seen once. The gene calls are TRBV15 and TRBJ1-1, with D unclear. Per germline, CDR1 LNHNV and CDR2 YYDKDF (reference sequence). The germline V and J ends were trimmed by 1 base and 2 bases, with 2 bases remaining between them. The CDR3 is made up of 12 amino acids. The CDR3 DNA is TGTGCCACCAGCAGAGCTAACACTGAAGCTTTCTTT. Residues: CATSRANTEAFF.

This rearrangement joins TRBV18 to TRBJ1-1; 7 bases are a match to TRBD1. Per germline, CDR1 KGHSH and CDR2 LQKENI. Losses at the gene ends were 6 bases for V and 6 bases for J; bases not matched to a gene: 7. CDR3 length: 13 amino acids. The CDR3 is CASSRDREAEAFF. The CDR3 DNA reads TGTGCCAGCTCCCGAGACAGGGAGGCTGAAGCTTTCTTT.

The rearrangement links TRBV14 to TRBJ1-1; 7 bases line up with TRBD1. From germline, CDR1 is SGHDN and CDR2 FVKESK. V lost 6 bases to trimming and J lost 1 base; unmatched junction nucleotides: 2. This CDR3 has 13 residues. CDR3 region: CASSRDRNTEAFF. CDR3 nucleotide sequence: TGTGCCAGCAGTCGGGACAGGAACACTGAAGCTTTCTTT. The full variable domain, rest sourced from reference TRBV14 and TRBJ1-1, is EAGVTQFPSHSVIEKGQTVTLRCDPISGHDNLYWYRRVMGKEIKFLLHFVKESKQDESGMPNNRFLAERTGGTYSTLKVQPAELEDSGVYFCASSRDRNTEAFFGQGTRLTVV.

The chain has TRBV29-1 and TRBJ2-5; 9 bases are a match to TRBD1. This CDR3 contains 15 residues. The V and J ends lost 5 bases and 1 base, in that order; junction bases with no gene match: 8. CDR1 is SQVTM, CDR2 ANQGSEA, per germline. CDR3 bases: TGCAGCGTTAAGAGGACAGGGGCGACCCAAGAGACCCAGTACTTC. Translation gives CSVKRTGATQETQYF.

This clone was seen a handful of times. The chain recombines TRBV15 with TRBJ2-7, with 11 positions matching TRBD2. V shed 3 bases and J 3 bases; nucleotides not matched to a gene: 7. Germline V gene data show CDR1 as LNHNV and CDR2 as YYDKDF (reference sequence). The CDR3 contains 16 residues. CDR3 DNA sequence: TGTGCCACCAGCAGGCCCGGGACTAGCGGCTTCTACGAGCAGTACTTC. Protein: CATSRPGTSGFYEQYF.

This sequence joins TRBV7-2 and TRBJ1-5; D gene unclear. Per the germline V gene, CDR1 is SGHTA and CDR2 is FQGNSA. CDR3 size: 14 residues. V lost 3 bases, J lost 5 bases, and 11 bases lay in between. The CDR3: CASSFAGMHQPQHF. The CDR3, as DNA: TGTGCCAGCAGCTTCGCCGGGATGCATCAGCCCCAGCATTTT.

The CDR3 spells CASSLAEGGNQPQHF. The CDR3 DNA reads TGTGCCAGCAGTTTAGCTGAGGGCGGCAATCAGCCCCAGCATTTT. The J gene is TRBJ1-5, the V gene TRBV2; no reliable D call. The CDR3 consists of 15 residues. Germline CDR1 is SNHLY and CDR2 is FYNNEI. Trimming shortened V by 5 bases and J by 2 bases, and 13 bases separated the two germline ends.

V usage is TRBV11-3 and J usage is TRBJ2-7, with 7 nucleotides matching TRBD2. Germline V gene sequence: CDR1 SGHNT, CDR2 YENEEA. V dropped 4 bases and J dropped 5; count of bases not matched to a gene: 14. This CDR3 has 16 amino acids. In DNA, the CDR3 is TGTGCCAGCAGCTCTTGGGGTGGCGGGAGTCCGCACGAGCAGTACTTC. Translation gives CASSSWGGGSPHEQYF.

The chain uses TRBV10-3 and TRBJ2-5, with 9 bases fitting TRBD2. V dropped 6 bases and J dropped 4; count of bases not matched to a gene: 9. This CDR3 region has 15 residues. Germline V gene sequence: CDR1 ENHRY, CDR2 SYGVKD. The CDR3 coding sequence is TGTGCCATCAGCCGACTAGCGGCGGAGAGAGAGACCCAGTACTTC. The encoded protein is CAISRLAAERETQYF.

V gene TRBV14 combines with J gene TRBJ1-1; D call uncertain. This CDR3 contains 13 residues. From germline, CDR1 is SGHDN and CDR2 FVKESK. Trimming took off 5 bases at V and 1 base at J, with 8 bases between the two ends. The CDR3 here is CASSNQRNTEAFF. The CDR3 nucleotides read TGTGCCAGCAGCAACCAGAGGAACACTGAAGCTTTCTTT.

The chain couples TRBV5-1 to TRBJ2-2; 7 bases are shared with TRBD1. The V gene's germline CDR1 is SGHRS and CDR2 YFSETQ. Trimming removed 4 bases from V and 6 bases from J; junction bases left unmatched: 12. This CDR3 comprises 16 residues. The CDR3 DNA sequence: TGCGCCAGCAGCCTTGACAGGGTTGTCGGGGCCGGGGAGCTGTTTTTT. This codes for CASSLDRVVGAGELFF.

The rearrangement links TRBV15 to TRBJ2-3; maybe TRBD2 (6 bases). CDR3 length: 17 residues. The germline V gene encodes CDR1 LNHNV and CDR2 YYDKDF (reference sequence). Trimming pared 0 bases from V and 1 base from J, leaving 14 bases between. CDR3 bases: TGTGCCACCAGCAGAGATCGCCCGGGGGTAGGCACAGATACGCAGTATTTT. It codes for CATSRDRPGVGTDTQYF.

This clone was observed at least ten times. Written as DNA, the CDR3 is TGTGCCAGCAGCTTAGTACTCACGGGGGCAGTGAACACTGAAGCTTTCTTT. Translating it yields CASSLVLTGAVNTEAFF. The chain combines TRBV11-3 with TRBJ1-1; D is perhaps TRBD1 (6 bases). There are 17 residues in the CDR3. The germline V and J ends were trimmed by 1 base and 0 bases, with 15 bases remaining between them. Germline values: CDR1 SGHNT, CDR2 YENEEA.